This T cell receptor (beta chain) was sequenced for a study of cytotoxic CD8 clonotypes in ibrutinib-treated CLL. Study-level information: Responses: some 24 partial, 2 complete; after median approximately 70 months, 14 stayed remitted, some 12 progressed.

A 1 in 200,000 to 1 in 1 million T cell depth was the sequencing target. TCRdb keeps only in-frame clones here, not all; method: immunoSEQ multiplex PCR. The sample holds almost 250,000 clones, roughly 74% seen once. Libraries of TCR beta were made from approximately 2 micrograms of genomic DNA that came from cryopreserved PBMCs. Findings of the study overall: Patients with sustained remission and those progressing were sampled at differing times.

Between the trimmed V and J ends, which lost 5 bases and 4 bases, there was a span of 19 bases. Germline V gives CDR1 SGDLS, CDR2 YYNGEE. The length of the CDR3 is 15 residues. Remarks on this clone: Its target is not known.

The rearrangement uses TRBV9 and TRBJ2-7, with D tentatively TRBD1 or TRBD2 (5 bases each). Sequencing was performed on PBMCs, taken after 24 months of ibrutinib treatment. This clonotype originated in a human donor with chronic lymphocytic leukemia. The CDR3 coding sequence is TGTGCCAGCAGACGTGGAGACTGGGGGACGTACGAGCAGTACTTC. Encoded protein: CASRRGDWGTYEQYF.